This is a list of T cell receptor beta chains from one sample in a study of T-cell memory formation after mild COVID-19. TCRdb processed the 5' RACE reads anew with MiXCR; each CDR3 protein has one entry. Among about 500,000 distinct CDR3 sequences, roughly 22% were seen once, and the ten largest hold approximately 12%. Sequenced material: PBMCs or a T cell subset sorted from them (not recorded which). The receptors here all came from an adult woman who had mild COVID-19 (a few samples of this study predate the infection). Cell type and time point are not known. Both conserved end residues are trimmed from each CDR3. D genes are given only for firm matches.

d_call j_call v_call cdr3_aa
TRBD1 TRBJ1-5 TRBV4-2 ASSQKDRGDQPQH
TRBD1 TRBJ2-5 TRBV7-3 ASSLGDRDYETQY
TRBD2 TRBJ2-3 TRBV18 ASSPTGTSGTFSTDTQY
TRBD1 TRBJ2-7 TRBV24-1 ATSDLATGTYEQY
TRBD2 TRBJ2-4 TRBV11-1 ASSPRGEVAGGAKNIQY
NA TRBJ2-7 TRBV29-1 SAGAVGRTGSYEQY
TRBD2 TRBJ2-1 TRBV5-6 ASMGVGTSLPNEQF
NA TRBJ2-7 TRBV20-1 SASSVGLRGTYEQY
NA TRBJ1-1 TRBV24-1 ATSAGGSTEAF
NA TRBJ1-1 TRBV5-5 ASSQLYERNTEAF
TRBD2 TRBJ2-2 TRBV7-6 ASSLVLAGPNTGELF
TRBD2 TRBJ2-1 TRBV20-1 SARDPKGPSGAYNEQF
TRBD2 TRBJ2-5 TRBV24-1 AAQRGSQETQY
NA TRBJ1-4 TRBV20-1 SARDRGGLNEKLF
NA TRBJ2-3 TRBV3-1 ASSQGGSSQGTQY